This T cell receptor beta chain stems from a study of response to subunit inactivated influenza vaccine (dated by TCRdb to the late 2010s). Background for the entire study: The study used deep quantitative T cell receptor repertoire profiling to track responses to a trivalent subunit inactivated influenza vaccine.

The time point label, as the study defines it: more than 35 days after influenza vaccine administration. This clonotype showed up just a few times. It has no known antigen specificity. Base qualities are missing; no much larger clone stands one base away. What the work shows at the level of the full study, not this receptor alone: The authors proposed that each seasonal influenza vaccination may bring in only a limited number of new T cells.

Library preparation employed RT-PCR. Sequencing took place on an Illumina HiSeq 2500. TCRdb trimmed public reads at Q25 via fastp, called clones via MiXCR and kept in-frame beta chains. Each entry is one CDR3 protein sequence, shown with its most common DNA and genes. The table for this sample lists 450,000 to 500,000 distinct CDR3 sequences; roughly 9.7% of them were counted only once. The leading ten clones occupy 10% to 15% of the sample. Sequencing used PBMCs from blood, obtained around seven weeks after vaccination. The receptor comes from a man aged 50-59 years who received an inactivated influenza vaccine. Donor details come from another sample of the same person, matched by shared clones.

Here the CDR3 is given as CASSITGGVYNEQFF. The DNA sequence is as follows: TGCGCCAGCAGTATTACAGGGGGCGTCTACAATGAGCAGTTCTTC. The chain is made from TRBV5-1 and TRBJ2-1; 9 of the junction bases match TRBD1. Trimming removed 5 bases from V and 3 bases from J; the gene matches leave 6 bases unexplained. The germline V gene yields SGHRS for CDR1 and YFSETQ for CDR2. The CDR3 goes from the cysteine to the phenylalanine over 15 residues. The DNA shown is the 45-base CDR3, in frame from base 1.